This T cell receptor (beta chain) was identified during a study of shared clonotypes between healthy human individuals. TCRdb's copy holds only in-frame clones and misses some; the assay was immunoSEQ multiplex PCR. The profile covers roughly 1,500,000 clones, with less than 99% appearing a single time and around 0.38% taken by the ten largest. V was pared by 8 bases and J by 2 bases, with 7 bases between. The CDR3 length is 12 residues. Germline CDR1 and CDR2: MNHEY and SVGAGI. The authors divided CD4+ cells into CD45RA+ naive and CD45RA-negative memory subsets. This sequence was found in a young man in good health. The sample taken for sequencing was naive CD4+ T cells sorted from blood. The subset denotes: CD45RA+ positively selected. V gene TRBV6-5 combines with J gene TRBJ1-3; D is uncertain. The DNA for the CDR3 is TGTGCCAGCGGCACAGCTGGAAACACCATATATTTT. Translation gives CASGTAGNTIYF.